These 14 T cell receptor beta chains share one sample of origin, sequenced in a study of shared clonotypes between healthy human individuals. TCRdb's copy holds only in-frame clones and misses some; the assay was immunoSEQ multiplex PCR. The sample yields under 850,000 clones, around 77% seen once. Sequencing was done on a sample of memory CD4+ T cells sorted from blood. Subset noted: CD45RA-negative fraction. The receptors derive from a woman younger than 45 in good health.

The chain is built from TRBV28 and TRBJ1-1; 7 bases are a match to TRBD1. Losses at the gene ends were 8 bases for V and 1 base for J; bases not matched to a gene: 7. This CDR3 is built from 14 residues. CDR1 is MDHEN and CDR2 is SYDVKM in the germline V gene. The CDR3 nucleotides are TGTGCCAGCGGCCCGACAGGGTGGAACACTGAAGCTTTCTTT. This sequence encodes CASGPTGWNTEAFF.

J is TRBJ2-7 and V is TRBV19; 14 bases match TRBD2. V trimming: 3 bases; J trimming: 3 bases; junction bases outside the gene matches: 4. CDR3 length: 16 amino acids. Germline V gene sequence: CDR1 LNHDA, CDR2 SQIVND (reference sequence). The CDR3 region is CASSMAGTSGSYEQYF. The CDR3 nucleotides read TGTGCCAGTAGTATGGCCGGGACTAGCGGGAGCTACGAGCAGTACTTC.

V is TRBV28 and J is TRBJ2-4; D may match TRBD1 or TRBD2 (5 bases each). Germline loops: CDR1 MDHEN, CDR2 SYDVKM. Trimming cost V 1 base and J 0 bases, with 10 bases left between them. The CDR3 is 16 amino acids. CDR3 loop: CASSLFGTLAKNIQYF. The CDR3 DNA sequence: TGTGCCAGCAGTTTATTCGGGACCTTAGCCAAAAACATTCAGTACTTC.

The CDR3 bases are TGCGCCAGCAGTCCTGACAGCCCGAGCGAGGCGGGATACAATGAGCAGTTCTTC. The encoded protein is CASSPDSPSEAGYNEQFF. The rearrangement joins TRBV4-1 to TRBJ2-1; maybe TRBD2 (6 bases). This CDR3 contains 18 residues. The V gene lost 6 bases and the J gene lost 4 bases, with 25 bases spanning the gap. Looked up from germline, CDR1 is MGHRA and CDR2 is YSYEKL.

The chain couples TRBV19 to TRBJ2-1; D is possibly TRBD2 (5 bases). Germline CDR1 LNHDA, CDR2 SQIVND (reference sequence). With 5 bases removed from V and 6 bases from J, the gap between germline ends came to 11 bases. This CDR3 has 13 residues. The CDR3 DNA is TGTGCCAGTAGTGGCCTAGCCCGCAATGAGCAGTTCTTC. Translated: CASSGLARNEQFF.

V and J are TRBV7-9 and TRBJ1-4; possibly TRBD1 for D (6 bases). CDR3 length equals 16 residues. Germline assignment: CDR1 SEHNR and CDR2 FQNEAQ (reference sequence). Trimming took off 0 bases at V and 4 bases at J, with 12 bases between the two ends. The CDR3 sequence is CASSLASDSINEKLFF. CDR3 DNA: TGTGCCAGCAGCTTAGCGTCGGACAGTATTAATGAAAAACTGTTTTTT.

CDR3 bases: TGTGCCAGCAGTACAAAGCCCGATCACTCCGCTAATGAAAAACTGTTTTTT. It is translated as CASSTKPDHSANEKLFF. The chain couples TRBV27 to TRBJ1-4; no clear D gene. Between the trimmed V and J ends, which lost 5 bases and 3 bases, there was a span of 19 bases. This CDR3 has 17 amino acids. Germline V lookup: CDR1 MNHEY, CDR2 SMNVEV (reference sequence). Using reference TRBV27 and TRBJ1-4 for the parts outside the CDR3, the full variable domain is EAQVTQNPRYLITVTGKKLTVTCSQNMNHEYMSWYRQDPGLGLRQIYYSMNVEVTDKGDVPEGYKVSRKEKRNFPLILESPSPNQTSLYFCASSTKPDHSANEKLFFGSGTQLSVL.

The rearrangement joins TRBV11-2 to TRBJ1-4; perhaps TRBD1 as D (6 bases). CDR1 and CDR2 from the germline V gene are SGHAT and FQNNGV. The length of the CDR3 is 11 residues. The ends were cut back, 5 bases at V and 10 bases at J, with 8 bases in the middle. CDR3 nucleotides: TGTGCCAGCAGCCTCAGGGGAAAACTGTTTTTT. This sequence encodes CASSLRGKLFF.

The chain has TRBV28 and TRBJ1-1; no clear D gene. The CDR3 loop spans 15 amino acids. Trimming took 3 bases from V and 1 from J, leaving 12 bases between them. Per germline, CDR1 MDHEN and CDR2 SYDVKM. CDR3 DNA: TGTGCCAGCAGTTTGGTAGCGACGGCGAACACTGAAGCTTTCTTT. Its translation is CASSLVATANTEAFF.

The chain joins TRBV5-1 to TRBJ1-1; TRBD1 matches at 8 bases. Germline CDR1 SGHRS, CDR2 YFSETQ. The CDR3 is 15 amino acids. Trimming cost V 2 bases and J 1 base; bases outside gene matches: 4. This CDR3 reads CASSFTGTGNTEAFF. The DNA of the CDR3 is TGCGCCAGCAGCTTTACCGGGACAGGGAACACTGAAGCTTTCTTT.

The CDR3 loop is CASSAPPRRSTDTQYF. The DNA of the CDR3 is TGTGCCAGCAGCGCACCTCCGCGAAGAAGCACAGATACGCAGTATTTT. The V and J genes are TRBV7-9 and TRBJ2-3, with D unresolved. This CDR3 is 16 amino acids long. CDR1 SEHNR and CDR2 FQNEAQ come from the germline V gene (reference sequence). V lost 5 bases to trimming and J lost 0 bases, with 15 bases between them.

The chain has TRBV4-1 and TRBJ2-7, with 11 nucleotides matching TRBD2. Unmatched junction bases numbered 4, after V lost 2 bases and J lost 1 base. From germline, CDR1 is MGHRA and CDR2 YSYEKL. The CDR3 runs 16 residues. The CDR3 protein is CASSQTSGSMSYEQYF. In DNA, the CDR3 is TGCGCCAGCAGCCAAACTAGCGGGAGTATGTCCTACGAGCAGTACTTC.

The genes are TRBV7-2 and TRBJ2-1; D may match TRBD1 or TRBD2 (5 bases each). The CDR3 has 15 residues. V lost 10 bases, J lost 6 bases, and 22 bases lay in between. Per germline, CDR1 SGHTA and CDR2 FQGNSA. This chain's CDR3 is CANKLSPLGVNEQFF. The CDR3 nucleotides read TGTGCCAACAAACTCTCGCCTTTGGGGGTCAATGAGCAGTTCTTC.

This clone has a single count. This chain links TRBV20-1 with TRBJ2-5; D remains unclear. Trimming shortened V by 0 bases and J by 5 bases, and 4 bases separated the two germline ends. The CDR3 sequence is 11 residues long. Germline V gene lookup returns CDR1 DFQATT and CDR2 SNEGSKA (reference sequence). The CDR3 DNA sequence: TGCAGTGCTAGAGAGTTGGAGACCCAGTACTTC. Amino acid sequence: CSARELETQYF.